A single sample is the source of the 15 T cell receptor beta chains below, sequenced in a study of T cells in tuberculosis. The time point is: new active TB diagnosis, blood taken before or within 7 days of starting treatment. Profiling relied on immunoSEQ multiplex PCR, and the TCRdb table lists in-frame clones only, not all of them. The repertoire holds 25,000 to 35,000 clones, with about 85% as singletons. The material sequenced was PBMCs, taken at tuberculosis diagnosis. The source of these receptors is an adult with tuberculosis.

The chain links TRBV7-9 to TRBJ2-3; 9 bases fit TRBD2. The CDR3 extends over 17 amino acids. V was clipped by 5 bases and J by 4 bases; unmatched bases: 13. Germline V gene lookup returns CDR1 SEHNR and CDR2 FQNEAQ (reference sequence). The CDR3 DNA is TGTGCCAGCAGCACAGGGGCTGGCGGGAGGGCCTCAGATACGCAGTATTTT. Protein sequence: CASSTGAGGRASDTQYF.

V and J are TRBV12-2 and TRBJ2-7; no check of the table's D call, TRBD1, against the DNA was made. TRBV12-2 is flagged as a pseudogene. The CDR3 is 13 residues long. CDR3 nucleotide sequence: TGTGCAAGTCGCTTCGGACAGGCCTACGAGCAGTACTTC. It translates to CASRFGQAYEQYF.

This chain links TRBV10-3 with TRBJ1-4; D unresolved. The CDR3 runs 13 residues. V was cut by 4 bases and J by 8 bases, with 11 bases left in between. Germline lookup yields CDR1 ENHRY and CDR2 SYGVKD. The CDR3 loop reads CAISGRKDEKLFF. In DNA, the CDR3 is TGTGCCATCAGTGGGCGGAAAGACGAAAAACTGTTTTTT.

The rearrangement links TRBV5-5 to TRBJ2-7; D may be TRBD2 (6 bases). Trimming took 6 bases from V and 6 from J, leaving 19 bases between them. Germline V gene sequence: CDR1 SGHKS, CDR2 YYEKEE (reference sequence). The CDR3 consists of 14 residues. CDR3 in amino acids: CASTFGTHFPEQYF. DNA for the CDR3: TGTGCCAGCACCTTCGGGACTCACTTTCCCGAGCAGTACTTC.

The J gene is TRBJ2-3, the V gene TRBV4-3; TRBD1 might be the D (6 bases). The CDR3 covers 15 residues. Germline V CDR1 and CDR2: LGHNA, YSLEER. V was pared by 0 bases and J by 1 base, with 8 bases between. The CDR3 DNA is TGCGCCAGCAGCCAAGACCCAGGGGGCACAGATACGCAGTATTTT. Protein product: CASSQDPGGTDTQYF.

The rearrangement joins TRBV19 to TRBJ1-6; 12 bases match TRBD1. There are 18 residues in the CDR3. Germline CDR1 is LNHDA and CDR2 is SQIVND (reference sequence). J lost 1 base, V lost 5 bases, and 6 bases had no gene match. The CDR3 region has the DNA TGTGCCAGTAGTCTATCGGGACAGGGGGCGTCCTATAATTCACCCCTCCACTTT. The encoded protein is CASSLSGQGASYNSPLHF. Looking up the rest from reference TRBV19 and TRBJ1-6 gives the full variable domain: DGGITQSPKYLFRKEGQNVTLSCEQNLNHDAMYWYRQDPGQGLRLIYYSQIVNDFQKGDIAEGYSVSREKKESFPLTVTSAQKNPTAFYLCASSLSGQGASYNSPLHFGNGTRLTVT.

CDR3 residues: CASGRGRDSYTDTQYF. As DNA, the CDR3 is TGTGCCAGCGGACGGGGGCGGGACAGCTACACAGATACGCAGTATTTT. The chain uses TRBV27 and TRBJ2-3; D perhaps matches TRBD1 (7 bases). The germline V gene has CDR1 MNHEY and CDR2 SMNVEV (reference sequence). The CDR3 runs to 16 residues. Trimming took 8 bases from V and 2 from J, leaving 20 bases between them.

This chain uses TRBV19 with TRBJ1-2; 9 nucleotides agree with TRBD1. The CDR3 length is 14 residues. Germline CDR1 LNHDA, CDR2 SQIVND (reference sequence). The V segment lost 8 bases and the J segment 6 bases; nucleotides outside the gene matches: 10. The CDR3 spells CASSPGQGDDGYTF. The CDR3 DNA reads TGTGCCAGTTCGCCGGGACAGGGAGACGATGGCTACACCTTC.

The chain employs TRBV4-1 and TRBJ2-2; weak D call: TRBD2 (5 bases). V dropped 2 bases and J dropped 1 base, with 8 bases sitting between them. Germline CDR1 reads MGHRA; CDR2 reads YSYEKL. The CDR3 runs to 15 residues. The CDR3, as DNA: TGCGCCAGCAGCCAATCCGGGGTGAACACCGGGGAGCTGTTTTTT. Its translation is CASSQSGVNTGELFF.

This chain links TRBV4-1 with TRBJ2-7; 11 bases align to TRBD2. The CDR3 has 15 residues. Germline loops: CDR1 MGHRA, CDR2 YSYEKL. Trimming removed 0 bases from V and 2 bases from J; junction bases left unmatched: 0. DNA of the CDR3: TGCGCCAGCAGCCAAGAACTAGCGGGAGCCTACGAGCAGTACTTC. Protein product: CASSQELAGAYEQYF.

V gene TRBV7-8 combines with J gene TRBJ2-3; 7 positions match TRBD1. The V and J ends lost 2 bases and 4 bases, in that order; junction bases with no gene match: 9. The germline V gene has CDR1 SGHVS and CDR2 FQNEAQ. The CDR3 totals 16 residues. Here the CDR3 DNA reads TGTGCCAGCAGCTTAAAAGGGGGCGGTTGGGCAGATACGCAGTATTTT. Translation gives CASSLKGGGWADTQYF.

This chain connects TRBV7-2 to TRBJ2-1, with D uncertain. V was pared by 3 bases and J by 8 bases, with 5 bases between. The germline V gene encodes CDR1 SGHTA and CDR2 FQGNSA. CDR3 length: 11 residues. CDR3 loop: CASSFTDEQFF. The CDR3 region has the DNA TGTGCCAGCAGCTTCACTGATGAGCAGTTCTTC.

J is TRBJ2-1 and V is TRBV5-4; D might be TRBD1 (5 bases). Germline V lookup: CDR1 SGHNT, CDR2 YYREEE (reference sequence). Trimming cost V 4 bases and J 3 bases, with 8 bases left between them. This CDR3 spans 13 amino acids. CDR3 nucleotide sequence: TGTGCCAGCAGCCTTGACAGCTACAATGAGCAGTTCTTC. Translation gives CASSLDSYNEQFF.

The J gene is TRBJ2-2, the V gene TRBV5-4; 9 bases agree with TRBD1. Germline V gene sequence: CDR1 SGHNT, CDR2 YYREEE (reference sequence). This CDR3 comprises 15 residues. V trimming: 3 bases; J trimming: 2 bases; junction bases outside the gene matches: 2. The CDR3 nucleotides are TGTGCCAGCAGCTCGGGACAGGGAAACACCGGGGAGCTGTTTTTT. Encoded protein: CASSSGQGNTGELFF.

V usage is TRBV4-3 and J usage is TRBJ2-1; 10 positions match TRBD1. The CDR3 runs to 15 residues. J gave up 8 bases and V 5 bases, and 9 bases lay outside the gene matches. Germline V gene sequence: CDR1 LGHNA, CDR2 YSLEER. The CDR3 region has the DNA TGCGCCAGCAGCTACGGGGACAGGGGTATCGATGAGCAGTTCTTC. This codes for CASSYGDRGIDEQFF.